The 5 T cell receptor beta chains below come from one sample, sequenced in a study of blood T cell repertoires in COVID-19. Produced via immunoSEQ multiplex PCR; TCRdb's table is partial and in-frame only. The sample consists of fewer than 100,000 clones, 85% of them appearing once. The sequencing input was peripheral blood. Source of these receptors: a man aged 55 to 70 with acute or convalescent COVID-19.

The rearrangement joins TRBV6-5 to TRBJ2-7, with D tentatively TRBD1 (5 bases). Trimming stripped 3 bases from V and 6 bases from J, with 15 bases between. This CDR3 is built from 14 residues. Germline-derived CDR1 and CDR2 are MNHEY and SVGAGI. The CDR3 bases are TGTGCCAGCAGTTATATGACAGCCCTCCCCGAGCAGTACTTC. As protein: CASSYMTALPEQYF.

V and J are TRBV5-4 and TRBJ2-7; 7 bases align to TRBD1. V gave up 5 bases and J gave up 5 bases; unmatched junction bases: 4. Germline V gives CDR1 SGHNT, CDR2 YYREEE (reference sequence). CDR3 length equals 12 residues. In DNA, the CDR3 is TGTGCCAGCAGGCTACAGGGGAACGAGCAGTACTTC. Amino acid sequence: CASRLQGNEQYF.

The chain recombines TRBV7-2 with TRBJ2-1, with D possibly matching TRBD1 (5 bases). Germline CDR1 SGHTA, CDR2 FQGNSA. This CDR3 contains 13 residues. Trimming cost V 6 bases and J 2 bases, with 8 bases left between them. The CDR3 region has the DNA TGTGCCAGCAGAAAGACAGCCTACAATGAGCAGTTCTTC. Residues: CASRKTAYNEQFF.

The chain carries TRBV7-9 and TRBJ2-7; 9 bases line up with TRBD1. Germline lookup yields CDR1 SEHNR and CDR2 FQNEAQ (reference sequence). This CDR3 has 15 residues. V was clipped by 3 bases and J by 5 bases; unmatched bases: 8. The CDR3 region is CASSFTGTGINEQYF. CDR3 nucleotide sequence: TGTGCCAGCAGCTTCACCGGGACAGGGATCAACGAGCAGTACTTC.

This clone was found once. The gene calls are TRBV4-2 and TRBJ2-3; 9 bases are shared with TRBD2. This CDR3 has 17 residues. Looked up from germline, CDR1 is LGHNA and CDR2 is YNFKEQ. Trimming took 0 bases from V and 2 from J; bases not matched to a gene: 6. CDR3 loop: CASSQEATSGFTDTQYF. In nucleotides, the CDR3 is TGTGCCAGCAGCCAAGAGGCGACTAGCGGATTCACAGATACGCAGTATTTT.